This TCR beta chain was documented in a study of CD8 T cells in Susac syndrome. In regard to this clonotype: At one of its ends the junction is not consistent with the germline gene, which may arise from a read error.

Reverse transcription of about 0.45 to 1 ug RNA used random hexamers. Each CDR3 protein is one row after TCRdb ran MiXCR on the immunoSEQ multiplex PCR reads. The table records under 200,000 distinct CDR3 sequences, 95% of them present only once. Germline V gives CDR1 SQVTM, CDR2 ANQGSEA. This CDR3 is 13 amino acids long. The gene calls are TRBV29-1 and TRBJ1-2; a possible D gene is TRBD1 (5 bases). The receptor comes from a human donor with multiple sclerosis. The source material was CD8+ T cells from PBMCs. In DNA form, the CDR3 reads TGCAGCGTTGAGGGCCGGGACGCTTATGGCCACACCTTC. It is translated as CSVEGRDAYGHTF.